The 22 T cell receptor beta chains below were found in one sample sequenced in a study of T cells in women clearing cervical HPV infection. Measured with immunoSEQ multiplex PCR; TCRdb has only the in-frame clones, and not every one. Its listing shows 40,000 to 60,000 clones. Sequenced material: blood buffy coat. These receptors were collected from a woman aged 18 to 75 with a cervical HPV16 infection that either progressed to CIN3+ or cleared (not recorded which).

With regard to this clone: The read finishes 3 residues shy of the CDR3 end, and the germline J gene is used to complete it. This chain uses TRBV19 with TRBJ2-3, with a possible D match to TRBD1 (6 bases). CDR1 LNHDA and CDR2 SQIVND come from the germline V gene (reference sequence). The CDR3 contains 18 residues. CDR3 amino acids: CASSTRTDTTGSRQPQYF. The sequenced CDR3 bases are TGTGCCAGTAGTACCCGAACCGATACCACAGGGAGTAGACAGCCG.

As regards this clone: With the read ending 3 residues before the CDR3 end, the germline J gene is used to fill in that end. The chain recombines TRBV10-3 with TRBJ2-2; the D gene could be TRBD1 or TRBD2 (5 bases each). Per the germline V gene, CDR1 is ENHRY and CDR2 is SYGVKD. This CDR3 is 13 amino acids long. The CDR3 here is CAISERGANVLFF. The CDR3 bases that were read are TGTGCCATCAGTGAAAGAGGGGCCAACGTG.

In regard to this clone: The CDR3 extends 3 residues past the end of the read, so its final part is completed from the germline J gene. The chain couples TRBV30 to TRBJ1-5; TRBD1 matches 9 bases. Germline V gene lookup returns CDR1 GTSNPN and CDR2 SVGIG (reference sequence). The V and J ends lost 3 bases and 3 bases, in that order; junction bases with no gene match: 6. This CDR3 is built from 15 residues. The CDR3 loop is CAWSEQGANNQPQHF. The sequenced part of the CDR3 DNA is TGTGCCTGGAGCGAACAGGGGGCGAACAATCAGCCC.

Concerning this clone: Read data end 3 residues before the CDR3 end; the end is taken from the germline J gene. The genes are TRBV7-3 and TRBJ1-1; D remains ambiguous. There are 14 residues in the CDR3. With 5 bases removed from V and 4 bases from J, the gap between germline ends came to 14 bases. Germline V gives CDR1 SGHTA, CDR2 FQGTGA. The part of the CDR3 DNA that was read is TGTGCCAGCAGCCCAGCCGGGTTGGGCACTGAA. It codes for CASSPAGLGTE. The complete CDR3 reads CASSPAGLGTEAFF. Full variable domain (missing parts from reference TRBV7-3 and TRBJ1-1): GAGVSQTPSNKVTEKGKYVELRCDPISGHTALYWYRQSLGQGPEFLIYFQGTGAADDSGLPNDRFFAVRPEGSVSTLKIQRTERGDSAVYLCASSPAGLGTEAFFGQGTRLTVV.

CDR3 DNA (partial): TGTGCCAGTAGTATAATCCGGGGGGGTCAGTCTGGGGCCAACGTG. This gives the protein CASSIIRGGQSGANV. The CDR3 reads in full as CASSIIRGGQSGANVLFF. The chain recombines TRBV19 with TRBJ2-2; the match to TRBD2 covers 8 bases. The read falls 3 residues short of the CDR3 end, and the missing part is taken from the germline J gene. The CDR3 contains 18 residues. Germline CDR1 and CDR2: LNHDA and SQIVND (reference sequence).

Details on this clone: The missing CDR3 end, 3 residues past where the read stops, is filled in from the germline J gene. The chain combines TRBV2 with TRBJ1-6; D is ambiguous. This CDR3 has 14 residues. The germline V and J ends were trimmed by 7 bases and 9 bases, with 16 bases remaining between them. CDR1 and CDR2 (germline): SNHLY, FYNNEI. Partial CDR3 DNA: TGTGCCAGCACCCAGGAAGGATATTCTTCACCC. Its translation: CASTQEGYSSP. The whole CDR3 protein reads CASTQEGYSSPLHF.

Details on this clone: The read stops 3 residues short of the end of the CDR3; the missing end is completed from the germline J gene. J is TRBJ1-2 and V is TRBV28; 7 bases fit TRBD1. CDR1 is MDHEN and CDR2 is SYDVKM in the germline V gene. The CDR3 extends over 14 amino acids. V dropped 2 bases and J dropped 7; count of bases not matched to a gene: 7. The covered CDR3 bases are TGTGCCAGCAGTTTAGCAGGGGGGAGGATTGGC. Amino acids: CASSLAGGRIG. The CDR3, in full, reads CASSLAGGRIGYTF.

To note about this clone: Coverage ceases 3 residues before the CDR3 finishes, and the germline J gene fills in the end. The J gene is TRBJ1-1, the V gene TRBV5-1, with TRBD1 identical over 7 bases. Germline V gives CDR1 SGHRS, CDR2 YFSETQ. This CDR3 has 15 residues. J lost 4 bases, V lost 1 base, and 7 bases had no gene match. The part of the CDR3 DNA that was read is TGCGCCAGCAGCTTGCAGGGGGACCAGGGCACTGAA. It encodes CASSLQGDQGTE. The full CDR3 protein is CASSLQGDQGTEAFF. Full variable domain (remainder filled in from reference TRBV5-1 and TRBJ1-1): KAGVTQTPRYLIKTRGQQVTLSCSPISGHRSVSWYQQTPGQGLQFLFEYFSETQRNKGNFPGRFSGRQFSNSRSEMNVSTLELGDSALYLCASSLQGDQGTEAFFGQGTRLTVV.

As regards this clone: The CDR3 end is not reached by the read, which stops 3 residues before it; the germline J gene fills it in. V and J are TRBV6-2 or TRBV6-3 and TRBJ2-1; 9 bases align to TRBD2. V lost 5 bases and J lost 5; bases outside the gene matches: 10. The germline CDR1 and CDR2 sequences are MNHEY and SVGEGT. The length of the CDR3 is 16 residues. The part of the CDR3 DNA that was read is TGTGCCAGCAGTCCCCCTTTAGCGGGGGAGAACAATGAG. Translation: CASSPPLAGENNE. The whole CDR3 is CASSPPLAGENNEQFF.

On this clone itself: The CDR3 goes on 3 residues after the read ends, and that part is filled in from the germline J gene. This chain uses TRBV7-9 with TRBJ1-2, with D uncertain. From germline, CDR1 is SEHNR and CDR2 FQNEAQ (reference sequence). The CDR3 covers 14 residues. The part of the CDR3 DNA that was read is TGTGCCAGCAGCCCCTCAACCCTCTCCTACGAC. This gives the protein CASSPSTLSYD. The entire CDR3 protein reads CASSPSTLSYDYTF.

As to this clone: The sequenced fragment ends 3 residues before the CDR3 boundary, so the rest is inferred from the germline J gene. The chain recombines TRBV19 with TRBJ2-2; D may be TRBD2 (5 bases). CDR3 size: 15 residues. Germline V gene sequence: CDR1 LNHDA, CDR2 SQIVND (reference sequence). The CDR3 here is CASSIAGSRGQKLFF. The part of the CDR3 DNA that was read is TGTGCCAGTAGTATAGCGGGGAGCCGAGGTCAAAAG.

On this clone itself: The sequence runs out 3 residues before the end of the CDR3; the remainder is reconstructed from the germline J gene. The gene calls are TRBV20-1 and TRBJ2-1; TRBD2 matches 12 bases. The CDR3 contains 13 residues. V was clipped by 6 bases and J by 9 bases; unmatched bases: 6. CDR1 and CDR2 from the germline V gene are DFQATT and SNEGSKA (reference sequence). Incomplete CDR3 DNA: TGCAGTGCGGCTAGCGGGGGGGCTGGTGAG. Its translation is CSAASGGAGE. The whole CDR3 is CSAASGGAGEQFF.

Concerning this clone: Coverage ceases 3 residues before the CDR3 finishes, and the germline J gene fills in the end. This chain joins TRBV12-3 or TRBV12-4 and TRBJ2-2; 9 bases agree with TRBD2. J gave up 3 bases and V 2 bases, and 4 bases lay outside the gene matches. The CDR3 is 16 amino acids. The CDR3 loop reads CASSLQLAGYTGELFF. The sequenced part of the CDR3 DNA is TGTGCCAGCAGTTTACAGCTAGCGGGGTACACCGGGGAG.

A note on this clone: With the read ending 3 residues before the CDR3 end, the germline J gene is used to fill in that end. V usage is TRBV30 and J usage is TRBJ1-2; 9 bases map to TRBD1. CDR3 size: 12 residues. Germline V CDR1 and CDR2: GTSNPN, SVGIG (reference sequence). V dropped 5 bases and J dropped 6; count of bases not matched to a gene: 4. The part of the CDR3 DNA that was read is TGTGCCTGGGAACAGGGGGCGAATGGC. As protein: CAWEQGANG. The entire CDR3 sequence reads CAWEQGANGYTF.

As for this clone: The read finishes 3 residues shy of the CDR3 end, and the germline J gene is used to complete it. V gene TRBV4-1 combines with J gene TRBJ2-3; 8 bases match TRBD1. CDR1 and CDR2 (germline): MGHRA, YSYEKL. The CDR3 is 16 residues long. J lost 1 base, V lost 0 bases, and 3 bases had no gene match. The sequenced CDR3 bases are TGCGCCAGCAGCCAAGACAGGGGGCTTCGCACAGATACG. Amino acids: CASSQDRGLRTDT. The full CDR3 is CASSQDRGLRTDTQYF.

Remarks on this clone: The read gets to within 3 residues of the CDR3 end, and the germline J gene fills in the rest. V gene TRBV12-3 or TRBV12-4 combines with J gene TRBJ2-7, with D possibly matching TRBD1 (6 bases). V was cut by 2 bases and J by 6 bases, with 14 bases left in between. The CDR3 covers 14 residues. CDR3 sequence: CASSLYRAQGEQYF. CDR3 DNA, as far as it was read: TGTGCCAGCAGTTTATACAGGGCGCAGGGCGAG.

Regarding this clone: Read coverage stops 3 residues before the CDR3 terminus; the germline J gene supplies the remainder. The V call is TRBV2, the J call TRBJ1-5; 7 bases are a match to TRBD1. This CDR3 comprises 14 residues. V gave up 6 bases and J gave up 4 bases; unmatched junction bases: 6. CDR1 SNHLY and CDR2 FYNNEI come from the germline V gene. CDR3 DNA (partial): TGTGCCAGCAGGCTACAACAGGGGAATCAGCCC. Translating it yields CASRLQQGNQP. The entire CDR3 protein is CASRLQQGNQPQHF.

A note on this clone: The observed sequence ends 3 residues before the CDR3 terminus, with the missing tail filled in from the germline J gene. The chain carries TRBV5-1 and TRBJ1-4, with D unresolved. The CDR3 is made up of 14 amino acids. CDR1 is SGHRS, CDR2 YFSETQ, per germline. With 0 bases removed from V and 6 bases from J, the gap between germline ends came to 9 bases. The chain's CDR3 is CASSLAVADEKLFF. The part of the CDR3 DNA that was read is TGCGCCAGCAGCTTGGCTGTGGCGGATGAAAAA.

A remark on this clone: With the read ending 3 residues before the CDR3 end, the germline J gene is used to fill in that end. The same CDR3 is also encoded by other DNA sequences in this sample. This chain links TRBV20-1 with TRBJ1-3, with D perhaps TRBD1 (6 bases). The ends were cut back, 5 bases at V and 4 bases at J, with 18 bases in the middle. CDR1 and CDR2 from the germline V gene are DFQATT and SNEGSKA (reference sequence). CDR3 length: 15 amino acids. This chain's CDR3 is CSAFRTVQSGNTIYF. The part of the CDR3 DNA that was read is TGCAGTGCTTTTAGGACAGTTCAATCCGGAAACACC.

Worth noting for this clone: The read is 3 residues too short to cover the CDR3 end, so that end is filled in from the germline J gene. The V and J genes are TRBV19 and TRBJ1-2, with TRBD1 identical over 10 bases. The germline CDR1 and CDR2 sequences are LNHDA and SQIVND (reference sequence). CDR3 length: 13 amino acids. CDR3 region: CASGRDRGGDYTF. The part of the CDR3 DNA that was read is TGTGCCAGTGGCCGGGACAGGGGAGGCGAC.

Note on this clone: The CDR3 end lies 3 residues beyond the end of the read and is filled in from the germline J gene. This chain joins TRBV19 and TRBJ1-2, with D possibly matching TRBD1 (5 bases). Germline assignment: CDR1 LNHDA and CDR2 SQIVND (reference sequence). CDR3 length: 15 amino acids. V shed 5 bases and J shed 1 base, with 14 bases lying between them. This chain's CDR3 is CASSHVVGLNYGYTF. The CDR3 DNA, read in part, is TGTGCCAGTAGTCATGTTGTGGGACTTAACTATGGC.

Details on this clone: The read comes to an end 3 residues before the CDR3 does, leaving the germline J gene to fill in the end. This chain links TRBV20-1 with TRBJ2-4, with 9 nucleotides matching TRBD2. There are 16 residues in the CDR3. Germline lookup yields CDR1 DFQATT and CDR2 SNEGSKA (reference sequence). Germline trimming cut 6 bases from V and 7 bases from J; bases unmatched to any gene: 16. The CDR3 DNA, read in part, is TGCAGTGCCCTCGGGGTAGCGGGGGTGGGGTCGAACATT. Encoded protein: CSALGVAGVGSNI. Given in full, the CDR3 is CSALGVAGVGSNIQYF.